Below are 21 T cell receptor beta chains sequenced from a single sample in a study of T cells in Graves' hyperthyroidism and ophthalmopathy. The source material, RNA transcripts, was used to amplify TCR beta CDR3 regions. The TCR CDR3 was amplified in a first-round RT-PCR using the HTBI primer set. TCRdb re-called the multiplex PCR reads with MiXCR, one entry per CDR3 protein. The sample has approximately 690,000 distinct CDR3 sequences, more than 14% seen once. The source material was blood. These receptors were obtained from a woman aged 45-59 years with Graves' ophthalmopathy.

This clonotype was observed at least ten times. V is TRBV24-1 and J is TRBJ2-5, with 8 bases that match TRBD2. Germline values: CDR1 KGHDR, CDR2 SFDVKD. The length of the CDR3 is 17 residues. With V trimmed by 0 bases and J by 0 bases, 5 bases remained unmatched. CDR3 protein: CATSDLREGSYQETQYF. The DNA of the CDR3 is TGTGCCACCAGTGATTTGCGGGAGGGCTCCTACCAAGAGACCCAGTACTTC.

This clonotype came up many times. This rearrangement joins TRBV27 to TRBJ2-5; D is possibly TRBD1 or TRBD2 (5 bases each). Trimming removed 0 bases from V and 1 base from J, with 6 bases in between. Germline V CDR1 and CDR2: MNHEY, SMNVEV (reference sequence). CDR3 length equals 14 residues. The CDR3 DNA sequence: TGTGCCAGCAGTTTATCGAGGGGCCAAGAGACCCAGTACTTC. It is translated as CASSLSRGQETQYF.

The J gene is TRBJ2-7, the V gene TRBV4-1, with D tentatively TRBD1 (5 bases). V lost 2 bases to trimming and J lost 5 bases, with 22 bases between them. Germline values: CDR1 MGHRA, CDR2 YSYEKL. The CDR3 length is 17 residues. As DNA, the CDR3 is TGCGCCAGCAGCCAATTATGGATTAGGGGATTCCCCCACGAGCAGTACTTC. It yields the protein CASSQLWIRGFPHEQYF.

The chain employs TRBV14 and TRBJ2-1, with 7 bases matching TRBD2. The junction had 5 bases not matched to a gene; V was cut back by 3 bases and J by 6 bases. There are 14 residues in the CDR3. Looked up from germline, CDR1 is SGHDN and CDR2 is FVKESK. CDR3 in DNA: TGTGCCAGCAGCCAGAGGGACTACTCCAATGAGCAGTTCTTC. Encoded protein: CASSQRDYSNEQFF. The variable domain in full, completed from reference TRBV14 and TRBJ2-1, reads EAGVTQFPSHSVIEKGQTVTLRCDPISGHDNLYWYRRVMGKEIKFLLHFVKESKQDESGMPNNRFLAERTGGTYSTLKVQPAELEDSGVYFCASSQRDYSNEQFFGPGTRLTVL.

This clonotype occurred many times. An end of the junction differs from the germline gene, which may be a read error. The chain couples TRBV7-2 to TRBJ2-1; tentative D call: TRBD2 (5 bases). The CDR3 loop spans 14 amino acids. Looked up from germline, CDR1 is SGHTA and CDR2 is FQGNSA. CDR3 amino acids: CASSRQTSYSEQFF. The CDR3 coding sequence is TGTGCCAGCAGCCGTCAAACTAGTTACAGTGAGCAGTTCTTC.

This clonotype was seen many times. CDR3 residues: CAWSASGVQPQHF. The CDR3 bases are TGTGCCTGGAGTGCGTCAGGGGTTCAGCCCCAGCATTTT. The V gene is TRBV30, the J gene TRBJ1-5, with a weak D call TRBD1 (6 bases). Trimming pared 1 base from V and 6 bases from J, leaving 10 bases between. The CDR3 sequence is 13 residues long. Germline CDR1 GTSNPN, CDR2 SVGIG (reference sequence).

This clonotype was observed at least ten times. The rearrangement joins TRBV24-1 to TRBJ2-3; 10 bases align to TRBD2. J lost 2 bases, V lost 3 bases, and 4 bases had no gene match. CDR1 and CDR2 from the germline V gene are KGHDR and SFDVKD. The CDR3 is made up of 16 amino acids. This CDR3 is CATSDPGLAPTDTQYF. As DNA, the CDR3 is TGTGCCACCAGTGATCCGGGACTAGCGCCCACAGATACGCAGTATTTT.

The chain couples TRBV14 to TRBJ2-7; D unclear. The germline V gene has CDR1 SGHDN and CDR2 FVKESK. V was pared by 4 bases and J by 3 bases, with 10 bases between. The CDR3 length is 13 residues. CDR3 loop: CASSPNTLYEQYF. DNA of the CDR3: TGTGCCAGCAGCCCCAATACCCTCTACGAGCAGTACTTC.

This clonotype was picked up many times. The CDR3 sequence is CASSYAGEETQYF. In DNA form, the CDR3 reads TGTGCCAGCAGCTACGCCGGAGAGGAGACCCAGTACTTC. The chain couples TRBV7-9 to TRBJ2-5; no firm D call. Germline V lookup: CDR1 SEHNR, CDR2 FQNEAQ (reference sequence). Trimming pared 4 bases from V and 5 bases from J, leaving 11 bases between. The CDR3 runs to 13 residues.

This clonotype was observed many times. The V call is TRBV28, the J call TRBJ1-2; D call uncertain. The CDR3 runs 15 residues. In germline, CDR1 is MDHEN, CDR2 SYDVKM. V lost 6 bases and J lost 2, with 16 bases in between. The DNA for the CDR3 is TGTGCCAGCAGCCCCCTGGCCGGGTTCAACTATGGCTACACCTTC. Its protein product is CASSPLAGFNYGYTF.

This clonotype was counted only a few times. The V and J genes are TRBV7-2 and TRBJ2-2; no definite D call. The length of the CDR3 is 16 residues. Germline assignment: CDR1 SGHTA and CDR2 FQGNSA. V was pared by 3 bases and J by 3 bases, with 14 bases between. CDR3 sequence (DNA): TGTGCCAGCAGCTTGATGTACGAGGTTGACACCGGGGAGCTGTTTTTT. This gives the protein CASSLMYEVDTGELFF.

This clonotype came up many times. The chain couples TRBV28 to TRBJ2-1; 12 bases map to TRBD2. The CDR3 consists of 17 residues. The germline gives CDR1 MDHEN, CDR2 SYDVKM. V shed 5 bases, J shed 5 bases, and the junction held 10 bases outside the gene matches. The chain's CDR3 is CASSPRIGLAGNNEQFF. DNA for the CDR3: TGTGCCAGCAGTCCCCGGATAGGACTAGCGGGAAACAATGAGCAGTTCTTC.

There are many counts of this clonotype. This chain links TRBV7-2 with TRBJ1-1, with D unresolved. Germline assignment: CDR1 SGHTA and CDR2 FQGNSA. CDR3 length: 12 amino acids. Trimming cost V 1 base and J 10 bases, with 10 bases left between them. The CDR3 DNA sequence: TGTGCCAGCAGCTTAGATTTCCCTGGAGCTTTCTTT. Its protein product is CASSLDFPGAFF.

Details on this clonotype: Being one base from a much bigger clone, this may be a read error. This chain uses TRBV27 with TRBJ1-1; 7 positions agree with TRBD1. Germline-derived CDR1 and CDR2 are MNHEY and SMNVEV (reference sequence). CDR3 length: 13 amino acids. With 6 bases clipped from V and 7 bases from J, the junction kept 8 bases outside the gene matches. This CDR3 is CASSHTRTGEAFF. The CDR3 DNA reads TGTGCCAGCAGCCATACCAGGACAGGTGAAGCTTTCTTT.

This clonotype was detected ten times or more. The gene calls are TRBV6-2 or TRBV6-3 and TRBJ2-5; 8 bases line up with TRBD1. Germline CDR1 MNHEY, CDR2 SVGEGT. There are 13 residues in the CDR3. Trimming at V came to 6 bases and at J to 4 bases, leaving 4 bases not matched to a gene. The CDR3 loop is CASRRTGRETQYF. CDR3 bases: TGTGCCAGCAGACGGACAGGGAGAGAGACCCAGTACTTC.

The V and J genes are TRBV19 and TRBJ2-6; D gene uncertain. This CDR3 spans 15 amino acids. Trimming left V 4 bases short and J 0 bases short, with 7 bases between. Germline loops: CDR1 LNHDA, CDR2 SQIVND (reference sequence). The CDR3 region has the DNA TGTGCCAGTAGTACCACTAACTCTGGGGCCAACGTCCTGACTTTC. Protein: CASSTTNSGANVLTF.

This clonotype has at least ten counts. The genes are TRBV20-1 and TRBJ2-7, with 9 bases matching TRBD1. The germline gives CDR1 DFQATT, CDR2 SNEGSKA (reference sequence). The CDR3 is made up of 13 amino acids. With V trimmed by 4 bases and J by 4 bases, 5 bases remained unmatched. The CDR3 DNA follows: TGCAGTGCTACCTCCGGGACAGGGTACGAGCAGTACTTC. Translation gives CSATSGTGYEQYF.

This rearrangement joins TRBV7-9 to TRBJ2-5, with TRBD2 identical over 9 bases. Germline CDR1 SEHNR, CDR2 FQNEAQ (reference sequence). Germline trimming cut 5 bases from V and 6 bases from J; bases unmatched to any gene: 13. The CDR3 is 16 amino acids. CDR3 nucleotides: TGTGCCAGCAGCCCCTTTCGGAGCGGGAGGAGTAAGACCCAGTACTTC. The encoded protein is CASSPFRSGRSKTQYF.

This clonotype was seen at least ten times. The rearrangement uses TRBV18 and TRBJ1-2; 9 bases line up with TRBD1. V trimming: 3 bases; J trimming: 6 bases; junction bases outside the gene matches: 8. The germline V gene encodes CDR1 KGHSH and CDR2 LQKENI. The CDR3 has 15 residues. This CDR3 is CASSPKGQGIDGYTF. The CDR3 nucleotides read TGTGCCAGCTCACCGAAGGGACAGGGAATAGATGGCTACACCTTC.

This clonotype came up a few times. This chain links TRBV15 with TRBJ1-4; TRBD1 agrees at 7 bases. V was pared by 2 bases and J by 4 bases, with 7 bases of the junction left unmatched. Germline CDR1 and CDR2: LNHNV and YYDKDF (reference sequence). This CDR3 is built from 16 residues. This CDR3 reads CATSRPGTENNEKLFF. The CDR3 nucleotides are TGTGCCACCAGCAGACCCGGGACAGAGAATAATGAAAAACTGTTTTTT.

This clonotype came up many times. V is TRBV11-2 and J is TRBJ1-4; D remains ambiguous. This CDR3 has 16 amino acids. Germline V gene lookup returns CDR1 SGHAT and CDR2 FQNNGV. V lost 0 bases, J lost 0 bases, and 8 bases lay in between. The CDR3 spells CASSLDLTSTNEKLFF. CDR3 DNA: TGTGCCAGCAGCTTAGATTTAACGTCAACTAATGAAAAACTGTTTTTT.